This passage covers 27 T cell receptor beta chains from one sample sequenced in a study of cytomegalovirus exposure and HLA in healthy donors. The protocol was immunoSEQ multiplex PCR, while the TCRdb copy is restricted to in-frame clones and leaves out a portion. The sample includes roughly 120,000 clones, under 90% of them seen just once. Sequencing input: PBMCs. The receptors originated from a woman aged 30 to 39 in good health and CMV-seronegative.

The rearrangement joins TRBV5-1 to TRBJ2-5; tentative D call: TRBD2 (6 bases). V shed 1 base and J shed 1 base, with 11 bases lying between them. The germline CDR1 and CDR2 sequences are SGHRS and YFSETQ. The length of the CDR3 is 15 residues. CDR3 amino acids: CASSLKRAIQETQYF. CDR3 sequence (DNA): TGCGCCAGCAGCTTGAAGCGGGCGATCCAAGAGACCCAGTACTTC.

The rearrangement uses TRBV2 and TRBJ2-1, with 7 bases aligning to TRBD2. The V gene's germline CDR1 is SNHLY and CDR2 FYNNEI. Trimming took 4 bases from V and 9 from J; bases not matched to a gene: 9. The length of the CDR3 is 14 residues. The CDR3: CASSGGAIAGEQFF. DNA for the CDR3: TGTGCCAGCAGTGGTGGGGCCATAGCGGGTGAGCAGTTCTTC.

This chain uses TRBV5-4 with TRBJ2-1, with D hard to call. The CDR3 runs to 15 residues. V lost 0 bases and J lost 0, with 7 bases in between. The germline CDR1 and CDR2 sequences are SGHNT and YYREEE (reference sequence). CDR3 sequence: CASSLGSGSYNEQFF. The CDR3 region has the DNA TGTGCCAGCAGCTTGGGGTCAGGCTCCTACAATGAGCAGTTCTTC.

The J gene is TRBJ1-3, the V gene TRBV11-2, with 9 bases matching TRBD1. This CDR3 contains 18 residues. CDR1 is SGHAT, CDR2 FQNNGV, per germline. With 2 bases clipped from V and 0 bases from J, the junction kept 8 bases outside the gene matches. CDR3 coding DNA: TGTGCCAGCAGCTTAAGGCACGGACAGGGGTTCTCTGGAAACACCATATATTTT. Encoded protein: CASSLRHGQGFSGNTIYF.

The chain is built from TRBV19 and TRBJ1-1; D ambiguous. The V gene's germline CDR1 is LNHDA and CDR2 SQIVND (reference sequence). CDR3 length equals 11 residues. V was shortened by 6 bases and J by 2 bases, with 4 bases between the two germline ends. The CDR3 nucleotides read TGTGCCAGTAGGCTAAACACTGAAGCTTTCTTT. Translating gives CASRLNTEAFF.

This rearrangement joins TRBV29-1 to TRBJ2-5; TRBD2 agrees at 10 bases. The CDR3 totals 14 residues. The germline CDR1 and CDR2 sequences are SQVTM and ANQGSEA. The V gene end was trimmed by 6 bases and the J gene end by 5 bases; junction bases not matched to a gene: 9. The CDR3: CSVLLAGRRETQYF. The CDR3 nucleotides read TGCAGCGTCTTACTAGCGGGGAGAAGGGAGACCCAGTACTTC.

This chain joins TRBV27 and TRBJ2-1; 9 nucleotides agree with TRBD2. The CDR3 spans 16 residues. Germline V gives CDR1 MNHEY, CDR2 SMNVEV (reference sequence). Germline trimming cut 6 bases from V and 4 bases from J; bases unmatched to any gene: 10. The CDR3 sequence is CASRAVGRGGYNEQFF. CDR3 DNA sequence: TGTGCCAGCAGGGCGGTGGGGCGGGGGGGATACAATGAGCAGTTCTTC.

This clone was seen a single time. The chain links TRBV15 to TRBJ2-7, with 8 positions matching TRBD2. V lost 2 bases and J lost 6; bases outside the gene matches: 12. CDR3 size: 16 residues. CDR1 LNHNV and CDR2 YYDKDF come from the germline V gene (reference sequence). CDR3 region: CATSRLFGGAYLEQYF. As DNA, the CDR3 is TGTGCCACCAGCAGACTATTCGGGGGGGCCTACCTCGAGCAGTACTTC. Full variable domain (rest looked up from reference TRBV15 and TRBJ2-7): DAMVIQNPRYQVTQFGKPVTLSCSQTLNHNVMYWYQQKSSQAPKLLFHYYDKDFNNEADTPDNFQSRRPNTSFCFLDIRSPGLGDTAMYLCATSRLFGGAYLEQYFGPGTRLTVT.

This sequence joins TRBV5-4 and TRBJ2-5; 13 nucleotides line up with TRBD2. Losses at the gene ends were 4 bases for V and 9 bases for J; bases not matched to a gene: 9. Germline CDR1 and CDR2: SGHNT and YYREEE (reference sequence). This CDR3 is 15 amino acids long. The CDR3 sequence: CASSPGLAGEGAQYF. CDR3 sequence (DNA): TGTGCCAGCAGCCCTGGACTAGCGGGGGAGGGGGCCCAGTACTTC.

The rearrangement joins TRBV4-3 to TRBJ1-6; maybe TRBD1 (6 bases). Germline loops: CDR1 LGHNA, CDR2 YSLEER. V lost 3 bases to trimming and J lost 6 bases, with 15 bases between them. CDR3 length: 16 amino acids. CDR3 residues: CASSHADRSPNSPLHF. Written as DNA, the CDR3 is TGCGCCAGCAGCCACGCTGACAGGAGCCCTAATTCACCCCTCCACTTT.

CDR3: CASSAAGEGQPQHF. The CDR3 DNA follows: TGTGCCAGCAGTGCGGCAGGGGAGGGTCAGCCCCAGCATTTT. The chain couples TRBV25-1 to TRBJ1-5; perhaps TRBD1 as D (6 bases). Trimming took 4 bases from V and 6 from J, leaving 13 bases between them. This CDR3 has 14 residues. CDR1 is MGHDK, CDR2 SYGVNS, per germline.

DNA for the CDR3: TGCGCCAGCAGAGAGGGACAGATGAACACTGAAGCTTTCTTT. Translated: CASREGQMNTEAFF. The V gene is TRBV5-1, the J gene TRBJ1-1; 7 bases match TRBD1. The CDR3 consists of 14 residues. Germline-derived CDR1 and CDR2 are SGHRS and YFSETQ. J gave up 0 bases and V 5 bases, and 4 bases lay outside the gene matches.

This clone was recorded once. This chain links TRBV7-2 with TRBJ1-6; 9 nucleotides agree with TRBD1. V lost 4 bases to trimming and J lost 5 bases; unmatched junction nucleotides: 15. The CDR3 extends over 19 amino acids. The V gene's germline CDR1 is SGHTA and CDR2 FQGNSA. For the CDR3, the DNA is TGTGCCAGCAGCTACCTATCGGGGGGACAGGGAATTAATAATTCACCCCTCCACTTT. Its protein product is CASSYLSGGQGINNSPLHF.

This chain connects TRBV6-4 to TRBJ1-6; D possibly corresponds to TRBD1 (6 bases). The CDR3 spans 12 residues. V was clipped by 6 bases and J by 7 bases, with 7 bases between them. Germline CDR1 is MRHNA and CDR2 is SNTAGT. In nucleotides, the CDR3 is TGTGCCAGCAGGCAGGGGAATTCACCCCTCCACTTT. It encodes CASRQGNSPLHF.

The chain is built from TRBV27 and TRBJ2-5; the match to TRBD1 covers 10 bases. Germline CDR1 reads MNHEY; CDR2 reads SMNVEV (reference sequence). V gave up 7 bases and J gave up 2 bases; unmatched junction bases: 7. The CDR3 totals 15 residues. CDR3 in DNA: TGTGCCAGCAATTCTGACAGGGGGCAGCAAGAGACCCAGTACTTC. Its translation is CASNSDRGQQETQYF.

In this sample, this clone turned up a few times. The chain uses TRBV6-1 and TRBJ2-3; 9 positions agree with TRBD2. CDR1 and CDR2 (germline): MNHNS, SASEGT. The CDR3 totals 14 residues. V lost 7 bases, J lost 6 bases, and 8 bases stayed unmatched. CDR3 region: CASNWASGDDTQYF. Written as DNA, the CDR3 is TGTGCCAGCAATTGGGCTAGCGGGGATGATACGCAGTATTTT.

This CDR3 is CASSSPGGLSYEQYF. CDR3 nucleotide sequence: TGTGCCAGCAGCTCCCCGGGGGGGCTCTCCTACGAGCAGTACTTC. This chain connects TRBV7-2 to TRBJ2-7, with TRBD2 matching over 8 bases. Germline CDR1 is SGHTA and CDR2 is FQGNSA. CDR3 length: 15 residues. J gave up 0 bases and V 4 bases, and 5 bases lay outside the gene matches.

The V gene is TRBV4-3, the J gene TRBJ2-3, with D uncertain. The CDR3 totals 13 residues. V lost 0 bases, J lost 6 bases, and 7 bases lay in between. The germline V gene encodes CDR1 LGHNA and CDR2 YSLEER. The CDR3 DNA sequence: TGCGCCAGCAGCCAAGATGTCCGGGATACGCAGTATTTT. Its protein is CASSQDVRDTQYF.

The V gene is TRBV10-3, the J gene TRBJ2-7; TRBD2 matches at 9 bases. CDR1 ENHRY and CDR2 SYGVKD come from the germline V gene. The CDR3 has 16 amino acids. Trimming cost V 3 bases and J 6 bases; bases outside gene matches: 12. The CDR3, as DNA: TGTGCCATCAGTGATGGGGGGGCGGGGGGGCCGGGCGAGCAGTACTTC. Protein: CAISDGGAGGPGEQYF.

The CDR3 region has the DNA TGTGCCAGCACCCAGACAGGGGACAATCAGCCCCAGCATTTT. Translated, it gives CASTQTGDNQPQHF. The V call is TRBV6-6, the J call TRBJ1-5; TRBD1 matches 8 bases. The CDR3 consists of 14 residues. V was clipped by 7 bases and J by 3 bases; unmatched bases: 5. Germline loops: CDR1 MNHNY, CDR2 SVGAGI (reference sequence).

This sequence joins TRBV10-3 and TRBJ2-7; 8 nucleotides agree with TRBD2. Trimming cost V 2 bases and J 5 bases; bases outside gene matches: 14. There are 17 residues in the CDR3. Germline-derived CDR1 and CDR2 are ENHRY and SYGVKD. The CDR3 protein is CAISEGLGLAGSNEQYF. CDR3 in DNA: TGTGCCATCAGTGAGGGCCTGGGTCTAGCGGGCTCGAACGAGCAGTACTTC.

The V gene is TRBV6-5, the J gene TRBJ2-5; unclear D gene. Trimming pared 5 bases from V and 4 bases from J, leaving 14 bases between. The germline CDR1 and CDR2 sequences are MNHEY and SVGAGI. The CDR3 loop spans 14 amino acids. CDR3 sequence (DNA): TGTGCCAGCAGTCTCCGCAGTACAGCAGAGACCCAGTACTTC. Protein product: CASSLRSTAETQYF.

The J gene is TRBJ2-3, the V gene TRBV6-1; the match to TRBD1 covers 10 bases. V dropped 1 base and J dropped 9; count of bases not matched to a gene: 7. The germline CDR1 and CDR2 sequences are MNHNS and SASEGT. CDR3 length equals 15 residues. The CDR3 DNA follows: TGTGCCAGCAGTGAAGAAATCGGGACAGGGGACACGCAGTATTTT. It yields the protein CASSEEIGTGDTQYF.

This chain connects TRBV5-1 to TRBJ1-6; D may be TRBD1 (5 bases). CDR1 is SGHRS and CDR2 is YFSETQ in the germline V gene. V was cut by 3 bases and J by 12 bases, with 10 bases left in between. The CDR3 runs to 12 residues. CDR3 nucleotides: TGCGCCAGCAGCTACGATCAGGGACCCCTCCACTTT. Its translation is CASSYDQGPLHF.

The J gene is TRBJ1-4, the V gene TRBV6-7; 8 nucleotides match TRBD1. TRBV6-7 is an ORF, with its function uncertain. The CDR3 has 19 amino acids. J was trimmed by 5 bases and V by 0 bases; bases with no gene match: 14. The CDR3 DNA follows: TGTGCCAGCAGTTACTCCAAGGCCCAGGGGGCGCCTTTAAATGAAAAACTGTTTTTT. Encoded protein: CASSYSKAQGAPLNEKLFF.

The V and J genes are TRBV29-1 and TRBJ2-7, with 9 positions matching TRBD2. V lost 4 bases to trimming and J lost 4 bases; unmatched junction nucleotides: 5. CDR3 length equals 13 residues. CDR1 is SQVTM and CDR2 is ANQGSEA in the germline V gene. CDR3 sequence: CSVVAGVQYEQYF. In DNA, the CDR3 is TGCAGCGTTGTAGCGGGGGTTCAGTACGAGCAGTACTTC.

The chain couples TRBV5-1 to TRBJ2-1, with 8 bases that match TRBD2. V lost 0 bases to trimming and J lost 6 bases; unmatched junction nucleotides: 8. The CDR3 sequence is 16 residues long. Germline CDR1 is SGHRS and CDR2 is YFSETQ. The CDR3 is CASSLALAGRGNEQFF. Here the CDR3 DNA reads TGCGCCAGCAGCTTGGCCTTAGCGGGGCGGGGCAATGAGCAGTTCTTC.